Presented here are 12 T cell receptor beta chains from one specimen sequenced in a study of T-cell memory formation after mild COVID-19. TCRdb reprocessed the 5' RACE reads via MiXCR and lists one record per CDR3 protein. Of under 200,000 distinct CDR3 sequences in the sample, around a tenth were seen once. The sample taken for sequencing was PBMCs or a T cell subset sorted from them (not recorded which). All receptors come from a man between 18 and 35 years old who had mild COVID-19 (a few samples of this study predate the infection). Cell type and time point are not known.

This clonotype has a count of ten or more. This chain connects TRBV2 to TRBJ2-5; TRBD2 agrees at 7 bases. There are 13 residues in the CDR3. After removal of 4 bases from V and 5 bases from J, the junction contained 4 bases not matched to a gene. CDR1 and CDR2 (germline): SNHLY, FYNNEI. The CDR3 is CASSASRGETQYF. The CDR3 region has the DNA TGTGCCAGCAGTGCCTCGCGGGGGGAGACCCAGTACTTC.

V gene TRBV7-3 combines with J gene TRBJ2-1, with D possibly being TRBD2 (5 bases). The V gene lost 5 bases and the J gene lost 8 bases, with 13 bases spanning the gap. Per germline, CDR1 SGHTA and CDR2 FQGTGA. The CDR3 sequence is 13 residues long. The CDR3 here is CASSLGSGYEQFF. CDR3 coding DNA: TGTGCCAGCAGCCTGGGGTCGGGGTATGAGCAGTTCTTC.

In this sample, this clonotype turned up many times. V gene TRBV20-1 combines with J gene TRBJ1-1, with D possibly matching TRBD1 (5 bases). The CDR3 is 14 amino acids. Trimming shortened V by 1 base and J by 4 bases, and 13 bases separated the two germline ends. The V gene's germline CDR1 is DFQATT and CDR2 SNEGSKA (reference sequence). This CDR3 is CSARGIAGTTEAFF. CDR3 nucleotide sequence: TGCAGTGCTAGAGGGATCGCCGGGACCACTGAAGCTTTCTTT.

This chain joins TRBV29-1 and TRBJ2-5; 9 nucleotides match TRBD1. V was pared by 6 bases and J by 5 bases, with 4 bases of the junction left unmatched. CDR3 length equals 12 residues. Germline values: CDR1 SQVTM, CDR2 ANQGSEA. The CDR3 protein is CSVGQGWETQYF. CDR3 coding DNA: TGCAGCGTCGGACAGGGGTGGGAGACCCAGTACTTC. Full variable domain (remainder filled in from reference TRBV29-1 and TRBJ2-5): SAVISQKPSRDICQRGTSLTIQCQVDSQVTMMFWYRQQPGQSLTLIATANQGSEATYESGFVIDKFPISRPNLTFSTLTVSNMSPEDSSIYLCSVGQGWETQYFGPGTRLLVL.

This clonotype was found a few times. CDR3 DNA: TGTGCCAGCAGCCAAGGTCCAGGGGAAGGCTACGAGCAGTACTTC. It translates to CASSQGPGEGYEQYF. The rearrangement uses TRBV4-2 and TRBJ2-7; possibly TRBD1 for D (6 bases). CDR3 length: 15 amino acids. Germline V gives CDR1 LGHNA, CDR2 YNFKEQ. Trimming removed 1 base at V and 3 bases at J, with 13 bases between.

A few counts support this clonotype. The V gene is TRBV20-1, the J gene TRBJ1-2; 9 positions agree with TRBD1. CDR1 and CDR2 (germline): DFQATT, SNEGSKA (reference sequence). The trim removed 3 bases at V and 8 bases at J, leaving 4 bases unmatched. The CDR3 spans 12 residues. DNA of the CDR3: TGCAGTGCTAGCCGGGACAGGGTCGGCTACACCTTC. Its protein is CSASRDRVGYTF.

This clonotype has a handful of counts. The CDR3 DNA reads TGTGCCAGCAGCTCAAGGACCGCAGCCAGTGGTGGCGGGGAGCTGTTTTTT. Encoded protein: CASSSRTAASGGGELFF. The genes are TRBV7-2 and TRBJ2-2; no definite D call. The CDR3 runs 17 residues. Germline values: CDR1 SGHTA, CDR2 FQGNSA. With 4 bases removed from V and 7 bases from J, the gap between germline ends came to 22 bases.

This chain connects TRBV6-1 to TRBJ2-1; a possible D gene is TRBD2 (5 bases). The germline V and J ends were trimmed by 2 bases and 8 bases, with 7 bases remaining between them. The germline V gene encodes CDR1 MNHNS and CDR2 SASEGT. The CDR3 has 12 residues. CDR3 bases: TGTGCCAGCAGTGAAAGGAGGTATGAGCAGTTCTTC. Translating gives CASSERRYEQFF.

In its sample, this clonotype was seen a few times. The rearrangement uses TRBV3-1 and TRBJ1-1; D uncertain. The V end lost 0 bases, the J end lost 11 bases, and 10 bases lay between the germline ends. The CDR3 has 12 amino acids. Germline values: CDR1 LGHDT, CDR2 YNNKEL (reference sequence). Written as DNA, the CDR3 is TGTGCCAGCAGCCAAGAACAACGGGTTGCTTTCTTT. This codes for CASSQEQRVAFF. Full variable domain (rest looked up from reference TRBV3-1 and TRBJ1-1): DTAVSQTPKYLVTQMGNDKSIKCEQNLGHDTMYWYKQDSKKFLKIMFSYNNKELIINETVPNRFSPKSPDKAHLNLHINSLELGDSAVYFCASSQEQRVAFFGQGTRLTVV.

V gene TRBV9 combines with J gene TRBJ2-1; D is unclear. The CDR3 loop spans 14 amino acids. Trimming left V 0 bases short and J 8 bases short, with 12 bases between. Germline V lookup: CDR1 SGDLS, CDR2 YYNGEE. Here the CDR3 DNA reads TGTGCCAGCAGCGTAGCACCCTCTTCTGATGAGCAGTTCTTC. Amino acids: CASSVAPSSDEQFF.

This clonotype was seen only a few times. DNA for the CDR3: TGTGCCACCAGCAGAGAGGGGGAAATGAACACTGAAGCTTTCTTT. This encodes CATSREGEMNTEAFF. The chain joins TRBV15 to TRBJ1-1, with D perhaps TRBD1 (5 bases). Germline assignment: CDR1 LNHNV and CDR2 YYDKDF (reference sequence). CDR3 length equals 15 residues. The germline V and J ends were trimmed by 0 bases and 0 bases, with 8 bases remaining between them.

This clonotype came up a few times. The V gene is TRBV4-3, the J gene TRBJ2-1; weak D call: TRBD2 (5 bases). The CDR3 sequence is 16 residues long. V shed 6 bases and J shed 3 bases, with 18 bases lying between them. Looked up from germline, CDR1 is LGHNA and CDR2 is YSLEER. The CDR3 DNA reads TGCGCCAGCAGACCTGGACTCACCAACTTCTACAATGAGCAGTTCTTC. This codes for CASRPGLTNFYNEQFF.